This record covers a single TCR beta chain. Its antigen is unknown. This specimen comes from a study of early T cells in non-severe SARS-CoV-2 infection. Study-wide context: Sequenced bulk RNA came from whole blood that was unsorted, and chains were unpaired. Study findings and constraints: Anti-spike CD8 responses were favored by VDJdb matching, which missed private and CD4 specificities.

Tagging with unique molecular identifiers was applied to individual cDNA molecules. Via MiXCR, TCRdb re-called the 5' RACE reads, giving one row per CDR3 protein. The sample includes some 77,000 distinct CDR3 sequences, 8.5% to 10% seen only once; the top ten take approximately 5%. This clonotype was obtained from an adult who was a healthcare worker with PCR-confirmed SARS-CoV-2 infection or an uninfected control (not recorded which). Source material: whole blood.

CDR3 protein: CASSFLTGGNTGELFF. The CDR3 region has the DNA TGTGCCAGCAGCTTCCTGACAGGGGGAAACACCGGGGAGCTGTTTTTT. J is TRBJ2-2 and V is TRBV7-9, with 9 bases that match TRBD1. Per the germline V gene, CDR1 is SEHNR and CDR2 is FQNEAQ (reference sequence). V shed 3 bases, J shed 2 bases, and the junction held 4 bases outside the gene matches. The CDR3 is 16 residues long.